The present T cell receptor (beta chain) was sequenced within a study of T cell responses to AZD1222 COVID-19 vaccine. Notes on the study in general: The study found vaccine-associated CD4 TCRs spanning spike, dominant at 160-218 and 743-854. The study identified only five to seven AZD1222 recipients as seropositive at baseline. Repertoire sampling occurred only after the peak T cell response. Spike-specific TCR breadth and depth were elevated following two AZD1222 doses.

Produced via immunoSEQ multiplex PCR; TCRdb's table is partial and in-frame only. The sample lists 180,000 or so clones, approximately 90% seen once, with 1% to 1.5% in the top ten. CDR1 SGHAT and CDR2 FQNNGV come from the germline V gene. This CDR3 spans 19 amino acids. Trimming removed 5 bases at V and 4 bases at J, with 29 bases between. Comments on this clone: The antigen is unknown.

This TCR came from an adult who received the AZD1222 COVID-19 vaccine. The chain has TRBV11-2 and TRBJ1-1, with a weak D call TRBD1 (5 bases). Sequences were derived from peripheral blood, sampled 28 days after the second AZD1222 dose. CDR3 nucleotides: TGTGCCAGCAGCCCACATCGGCTGCTCTCGGGGGGGGGAAGCACTGAAGCTTTCTTT. Translation: CASSPHRLLSGGGSTEAFF.